Each of the 8 T cell receptor beta chains below was sequenced from the same sample in a study of CD8 T cells in Susac syndrome. An amount of RNA that ranged from roughly 0.5 to 1 ug was reverse transcribed with random hexamers. TCRdb reprocessed the immunoSEQ multiplex PCR reads with MiXCR, giving one entry per CDR3 protein. The sample lists about 150,000 distinct CDR3 sequences; approximately 95% were seen once. Sequenced sample: CD4+ T cells from PBMCs. The source of these receptors is a human donor with Susac syndrome.

The rearrangement joins TRBV4-1 to TRBJ2-7; TRBD2 is a possible D gene (7 bases). Trimming shortened V by 4 bases and J by 4 bases, and 14 bases separated the two germline ends. The germline V gene has CDR1 MGHRA and CDR2 YSYEKL. The CDR3 is made up of 14 amino acids. This CDR3 is CASSREGGPYEQYF. DNA of the CDR3: TGCGCCAGCAGCCGGGAGGGGGGTCCATACGAGCAGTACTTC.

The chain has TRBV29-1 and TRBJ2-2; D unclear. V shed 5 bases and J shed 3 bases, with 13 bases lying between them. Germline CDR1 SQVTM, CDR2 ANQGSEA. The CDR3 has 14 amino acids. The CDR3 bases are TGCAGCGTTAGAAAAGGGTACGACACCGGGGAGCTGTTTTTT. It yields the protein CSVRKGYDTGELFF.

In its sample, this clonotype was seen a few times. V and J are TRBV29-1 and TRBJ1-2; D gene ambiguous. Germline-derived CDR1 and CDR2 are SQVTM and ANQGSEA. This CDR3 comprises 10 residues. The V end was cut by 3 bases, the J end by 5 bases, with 4 bases between. The CDR3 protein is CSVDSYGYTF. In nucleotides, the CDR3 is TGCAGCGTTGATTCATATGGCTACACCTTC.

The J gene is TRBJ2-2, the V gene TRBV4-3, with 8 bases matching TRBD2. From germline, CDR1 is LGHNA and CDR2 YSLEER. The trim removed 0 bases at V and 0 bases at J, leaving 3 bases unmatched. There are 17 residues in the CDR3. The CDR3 reads CASSQDLAGTNTGELFF. In DNA form, the CDR3 reads TGCGCCAGCAGCCAAGACCTAGCGGGTACGAACACCGGGGAGCTGTTTTTT.

V gene TRBV7-2 combines with J gene TRBJ2-7, with 11 bases fitting TRBD2. V dropped 2 bases and J dropped 5; count of bases not matched to a gene: 8. CDR1 and CDR2 (germline): SGHTA, FQGNSA. The CDR3 runs 16 residues. The CDR3 nucleotides read TGTGCCAGCAGCTTAATTAGCGGGGGGGCTGTAAACGAGCAGTACTTC. Translating it yields CASSLISGGAVNEQYF.

This clonotype was seen only once. V and J are TRBV14 and TRBJ2-3; 7 nucleotides line up with TRBD2. Germline lookup yields CDR1 SGHDN and CDR2 FVKESK. The trim removed 4 bases at V and 3 bases at J, leaving 10 bases unmatched. CDR3 length: 16 amino acids. The CDR3 loop is CASSPTRGVGTDTQYF. Here the CDR3 DNA reads TGTGCCAGCAGCCCCACTCGGGGGGTCGGAACAGATACGCAGTATTTT.

The chain couples TRBV3-1 to TRBJ2-3; D perhaps matches TRBD2 (7 bases). Per the germline V gene, CDR1 is LGHDT and CDR2 is YNNKEL (reference sequence). V lost 0 bases to trimming and J lost 2 bases, with 12 bases between them. The CDR3 is 16 amino acids. The DNA for the CDR3 is TGTGCCAGCAGCCAAGACCGAGGGGGGGACACAGATACGCAGTATTTT. Translated, it gives CASSQDRGGDTDTQYF.

V gene TRBV27 combines with J gene TRBJ1-5, with 8 bases lining up with TRBD1. The germline gives CDR1 MNHEY, CDR2 SMNVEV (reference sequence). This CDR3 has 16 amino acids. The J segment lost 3 bases and the V segment lost 6 bases, leaving 10 bases of the junction unmatched. The CDR3 protein is CASSSDRGVINQPQHF. CDR3 in DNA: TGTGCCAGCAGCTCTGACAGGGGCGTGATCAATCAGCCCCAGCATTTT.